This T cell receptor (beta chain) was documented in a study of regulatory T cells in long-lasting Graves disease. As for the study in general: Over 5 years of antithyroid drugs with positive TSH receptor antibodies was taken to mean persistent Graves' disease.

Notes on the study in general: With under 3,500 shared public clonotypes, persistent patients exceeded new patients, who shared about a thousand.

This clonotype appeared many times. As yet, its antigen is unknown. Noted time point: persistent/refractory GD, antithyroid drugs over 5 years with positive TRAb. From PBMCs, RNA was extracted and then used to make the TCR library. The V and J ends lost 1 base and 0 bases, in that order; junction bases with no gene match: 1. The V gene's germline CDR1 is SGHTA and CDR2 FQGNSA. The CDR3 is made up of 16 amino acids. Assembly of TCR beta libraries relied on iRepertoire HTBI primers together with Arm-PCR of CDR3 regions. TCRdb reprocessed the multiplex PCR reads with MiXCR, giving one entry per CDR3 protein. In the table there are a few hundred thousand distinct CDR3 sequences, approximately 25% of which are singletons.

The clonotype was recovered from a woman in her forties with Graves disease. Here the sequenced sample was peripheral blood mononuclear cells (PBMCs), taken when the disease was refractory, from a patient treated with antithyroid drugs. The gene calls are TRBV7-2 and TRBJ2-3; 10 nucleotides match TRBD2. Here the CDR3 reads CASSLGAGGSTDTQYF. DNA of the CDR3: TGTGCCAGCAGCTTAGGAGCGGGAGGGAGCACAGATACGCAGTATTTT.